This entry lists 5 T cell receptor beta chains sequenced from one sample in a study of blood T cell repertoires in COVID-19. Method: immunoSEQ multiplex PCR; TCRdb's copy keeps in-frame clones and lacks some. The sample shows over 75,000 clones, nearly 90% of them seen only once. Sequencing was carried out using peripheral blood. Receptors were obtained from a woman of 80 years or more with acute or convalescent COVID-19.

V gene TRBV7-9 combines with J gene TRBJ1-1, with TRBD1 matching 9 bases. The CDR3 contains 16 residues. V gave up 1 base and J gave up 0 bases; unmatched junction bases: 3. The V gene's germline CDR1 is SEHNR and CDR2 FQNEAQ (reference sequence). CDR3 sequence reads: CASSLETGGVNTEAFF. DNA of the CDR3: TGTGCCAGCAGCTTAGAAACAGGGGGCGTGAACACTGAAGCTTTCTTT.

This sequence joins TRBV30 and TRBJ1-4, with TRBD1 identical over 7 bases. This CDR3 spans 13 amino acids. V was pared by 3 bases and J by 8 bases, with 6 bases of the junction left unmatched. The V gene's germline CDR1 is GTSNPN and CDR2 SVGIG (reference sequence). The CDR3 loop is CAWRSTGVEKLFF. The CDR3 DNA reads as TGTGCCTGGAGATCAACAGGGGTAGAAAAACTGTTTTTT.

CDR3 nucleotides: TGTGCCAGCAGCCGACAAGACAATCAGCCCCAGCATTTT. Translation: CASSRQDNQPQHF. The chain is built from TRBV7-9 and TRBJ1-5; no clear D gene. V was cut by 5 bases and J by 3 bases, with 8 bases left in between. CDR1 and CDR2 (germline): SEHNR, FQNEAQ (reference sequence). The CDR3 is 13 residues long.

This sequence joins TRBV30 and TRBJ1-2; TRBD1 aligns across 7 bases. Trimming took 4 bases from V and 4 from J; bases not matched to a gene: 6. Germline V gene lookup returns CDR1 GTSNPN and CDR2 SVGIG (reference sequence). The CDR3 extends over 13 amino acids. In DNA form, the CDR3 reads TGTGCCTGGATCCTGAAGGGGGCCTATGGCTACACCTTC. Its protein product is CAWILKGAYGYTF.

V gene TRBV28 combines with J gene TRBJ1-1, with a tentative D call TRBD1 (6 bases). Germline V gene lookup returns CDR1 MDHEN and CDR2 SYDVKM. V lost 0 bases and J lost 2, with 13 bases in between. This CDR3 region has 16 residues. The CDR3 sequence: CASSLWQGQINTEAFF. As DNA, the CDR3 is TGTGCCAGCAGTTTATGGCAGGGACAAATAAACACTGAAGCTTTCTTT.